The rows below give T cell receptor beta chains drawn from one sample of a study of lymphopenia after photon versus proton radiotherapy. Profiling relied on immunoSEQ multiplex PCR, and the TCRdb table lists in-frame clones only, not all of them. The table includes tens of thousands of clones, around 84% detected once. The sample was peripheral blood, taken from a patient treated with proton-based radiotherapy. These receptor sequences come from a woman aged 70-85 years with pancreatic cancer. Some clones in this sample may be carry-over from other donors' samples. Both conserved end residues are part of each CDR3. Size values are once, few and many counts, or a class for expanded clones, and some rows have none.

>NA|TRBV9
CASSVSDRGYSPLHF
>NA|TRBV14
CASSSTAFYGYTF
>NA|TRBV11-2
CASSSSWGIEVTEAFF
>NA|TRBV5-5
CASSPSGHDSLLYGYTF
>NA|TRBV7-8
CARILGQGSEQYF
>NA|TRBV10-2
CASRALGAPRTDTQYF
>NA|TRBV5-1
CASSLGTRDTGELFF
>NA|TRBV7-2
CASSFRGHTEAFF
>NA|TRBV29-1
CSVDSRVGTEAFF
>NA|TRBV7-8
CASSLKTRGQETQYF
>NA|TRBV7-9
CASSLALRNPEAFF
>NA|TRBV6-6
CASKGGQNNEQFF
>NA|TRBV10-3
CAISEGPGGGEKLFF
>few|TRBV11-3
CASSLERTGGGYEQFF
>once|TRBV5-1
CASSLPGGPNAQFF
>NA|TRBV19
CASSTPRDTVSYNEQFF
>NA|TRBV19
CASSMGGVPVNQPQHF
>NA|TRBV5-8
CASSFGQGVAFF
>NA|TRBV7-2
CASSLEGGAYNEQFF
>NA|TRBV2
CASGDTRNADTQYF
>few|TRBV28
CASSYVIGTSGSHEQFF
>NA|TRBV6-5
CASSSNKARENYGYTF
>few|TRBV4-3
CASSQDLSVYNEQFF
>NA|TRBV11-2
CASSPWGAGVGNTIYF
>NA|TRBV6-6
CASSYRAGAPTDTQYF
>NA|TRBV7-9
CASSLGGTNYGYTF
>NA|TRBV4-1
CASSHRQGGQETQYF
>NA|TRBV7-9
CASSFWGRNTGELFF
>NA|TRBV11-2
CASSRTGGNTEAFF
>NA|TRBV15
CATSRDRVQTPYGPSGANVLTF
>NA|TRBV4-1
CASSRLPGLAGSSGELFF
>NA|TRBV28
CASSSGTAGNTIYF
>NA|TRBV28
CASSLVGVQETQYF
>once|TRBV5-1
CASSLAGTGHYEQYF
>NA|TRBV11-2
CASSPGTGNMNTEAFF
>once|TRBV5-1
CASSLAVTGAGANVLTF
>NA|TRBV19
CASSARHGQETQYF
>NA|TRBV30
CAWSFLGDSPLHF
>NA|TRBV29-1
CSVEGHLSYNEQFF
>NA|TRBV4-1
CASSQDGKGGDGYTF
>NA|TRBV7-9
CASSTGANYGYTF
>once|TRBV21-1
CASSIPGLSYEQYF
>NA|TRBV5-8
CASSIGTRSGNTIYF
>NA|TRBV4-3
CASSQDLGLAGGRETGELFF
>NA|TRBV27
CASSRYPLAGRGTDTQYF
>NA|TRBV28
CASSLTQGPEAFF
>few|TRBV2
CAIVGAQANTEAFF
>NA|TRBV6-5
CASSYLSSGSSGELFF
>NA|TRBV18
CASSPNAGNSGNTIYF
>NA|TRBV11-2
CASSHNRGLGYEQYF
>NA|TRBV18
CASSPSAVETQYF
>NA|TRBV10-2
CASSEGAGQSTDTQYF
>NA|TRBV5-6
CASSLDRVEQYF
>few|TRBV29-1
CSVEDGSVGYTF